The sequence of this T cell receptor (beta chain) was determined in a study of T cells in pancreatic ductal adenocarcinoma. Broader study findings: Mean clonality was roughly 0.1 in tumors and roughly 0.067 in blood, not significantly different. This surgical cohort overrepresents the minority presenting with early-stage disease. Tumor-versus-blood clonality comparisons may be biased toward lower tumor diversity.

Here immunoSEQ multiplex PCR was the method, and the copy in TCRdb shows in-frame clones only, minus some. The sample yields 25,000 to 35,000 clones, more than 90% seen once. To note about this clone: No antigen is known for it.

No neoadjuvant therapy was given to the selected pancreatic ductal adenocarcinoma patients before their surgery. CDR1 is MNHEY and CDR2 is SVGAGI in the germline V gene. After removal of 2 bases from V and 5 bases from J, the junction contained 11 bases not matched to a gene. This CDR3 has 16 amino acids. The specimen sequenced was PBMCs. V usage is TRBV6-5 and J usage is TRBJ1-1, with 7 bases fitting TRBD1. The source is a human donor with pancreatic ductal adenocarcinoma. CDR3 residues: CASSYTHQGVNTEAFF. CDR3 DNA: TGTGCCAGCAGTTACACCCATCAGGGGGTAAATACTGAAGCTTTCTTT.